This T cell receptor beta chain comes out of a study of CD8 T cells in ankylosing spondylitis. Whole-study findings and limits: Characteristic of ankylosing spondylitis blood, it appeared, was a TCR beta motif comprising 7 to 9 highly homologous variants. Reportedly, disease-linked clones are significantly enriched in ankylosing spondylitis patients' matched synovial fluid. Several of the motif variants were reported before in synovial fluid and blood from reactive arthritis.

One entry per CDR3 protein results from TCRdb running MiXCR on the 5' RACE reads. Of fewer than 650,000 distinct CDR3 sequences listed, about an eighth are singletons. The sample holds a few counts of this clonotype. No antigen is known for it. The ends were cut back, 5 bases at V and 6 bases at J, with 16 bases in the middle. The CDR3 covers 14 residues. Germline V gene sequence: CDR1 MDHEN, CDR2 SYDVKM. This sequence was found in a male donor with ankylosing spondylitis. The chain has TRBV28 and TRBJ1-2, with a weak D call TRBD1 (6 bases). The sequenced material came from blood, either unsorted or a sorted T cell fraction (not recorded which). CDR3 nucleotide sequence: TGTGCCAGCAGTCCGGGACACCCAGCCCATGGCTACACCTTC. Translating gives CASSPGHPAHGYTF.